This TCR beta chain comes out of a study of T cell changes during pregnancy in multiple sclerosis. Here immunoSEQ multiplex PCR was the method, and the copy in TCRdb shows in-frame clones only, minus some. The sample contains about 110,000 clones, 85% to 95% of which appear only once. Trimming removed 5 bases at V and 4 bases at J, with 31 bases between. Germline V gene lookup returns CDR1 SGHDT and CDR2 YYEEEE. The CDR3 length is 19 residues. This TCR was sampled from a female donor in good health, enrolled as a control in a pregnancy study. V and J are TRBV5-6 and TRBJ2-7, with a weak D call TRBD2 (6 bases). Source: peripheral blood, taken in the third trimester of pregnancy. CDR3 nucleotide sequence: TGTGCCAGCAGGCGATTTACGGCTCCCGCTGAGGGGACTGTGTACGAGCAGTACTTC. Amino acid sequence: CASRRFTAPAEGTVYEQYF.